This T cell receptor beta chain emerged from a study of cytomegalovirus exposure and HLA in healthy donors. Findings of the study overall: TRBV6-2, TRBV6-3 and some other V segments were unresolvable in 87-base-pair reads. A later analysis associated about 18,000 TCR beta sequences with HLA alleles at a 0.05 false discovery rate. TCR beta V- and J-gene trimming, according to a later analysis, was linked to a missense DCLRE1C variant.

Germline assignment: CDR1 LNHNV and CDR2 YYDKDF (reference sequence). Trimming took off 6 bases at V and 3 bases at J, with 20 bases between the two ends. CDR3 length: 16 amino acids. 13 Jbeta primers and 60 Vbeta primers were used for the PCR. Authors' data handling: Counted up in a later analysis, unique TCR beta chains came to 65 million to 80 million, with about 9.9 million shared. Sequencing was performed with immunoSEQ multiplex PCR; in TCRdb, only in-frame clones are kept and a portion is missing. Clone size and the V and J calls come from that table; the DNA yielded D and trimming. There are 100,000 to 150,000 clones in the sample; roughly 84% occur only once, and less than 3% lies in the top ten. About this clone: What it binds is not known.

Material for sequencing was PBMCs. The clonotype was recovered from a man aged 50 or older in good health and CMV-seronegative. The chain carries TRBV15 and TRBJ1-2, with D perhaps matching TRBD1 (6 bases). CDR3 loop: CATRRAGALLDYGYTF. Here the CDR3 DNA reads TGTGCCACCAGGAGGGCAGGGGCTTTACTGGACTATGGCTACACCTTC.